This passage covers 8 T cell receptor beta chains from one sample sequenced in a study of blood T cell repertoires in COVID-19. Libraries were prepared by immunoSEQ multiplex PCR; TCRdb keeps only in-frame clonotypes and omits some of them. This table holds about 300,000 clones, around 83% found once. The sequencing sample was made of peripheral blood. Receptors originate from a woman aged 45-60 years with acute or convalescent COVID-19.

The gene calls are TRBV5-1 and TRBJ2-1; 11 bases match TRBD2. CDR3 size: 15 residues. V dropped 4 bases and J dropped 5; count of bases not matched to a gene: 5. Germline CDR1 and CDR2: SGHRS and YFSETQ. This CDR3 reads CASSALAGVNNEQFF. The CDR3 nucleotides read TGCGCCAGCAGCGCACTAGCGGGGGTTAACAATGAGCAGTTCTTC. Supplemented by reference TRBV5-1 and TRBJ2-1, the full variable domain reads KAGVTQTPRYLIKTRGQQVTLSCSPISGHRSVSWYQQTPGQGLQFLFEYFSETQRNKGNFPGRFSGRQFSNSRSEMNVSTLELGDSALYLCASSALAGVNNEQFFGPGTRLTVL.

This clone was observed a single time. The V call is TRBV5-5, the J call TRBJ1-6, with a weak D call TRBD1 (5 bases). Trimming shortened V by 7 bases and J by 0 bases, and 11 bases separated the two germline ends. CDR1 SGHKS and CDR2 YYEKEE come from the germline V gene (reference sequence). CDR3 size: 15 residues. As DNA, the CDR3 is TGTGCCAGCGGGGCGGGGGGCTCCTATAATTCACCCCTCCACTTT. This translates into CASGAGGSYNSPLHF.

The genes are TRBV7-9 and TRBJ1-2; D unclear. Germline assignment: CDR1 SEHNR and CDR2 FQNEAQ (reference sequence). V lost 5 bases to trimming and J lost 8 bases, with 9 bases between them. This CDR3 has 11 amino acids. The CDR3 nucleotides read TGTGCCAGCAGCGCTAAAGAGGGCTACACCTTC. Translating it yields CASSAKEGYTF.

The V gene is TRBV7-8, the J gene TRBJ1-6; D perhaps matches TRBD1 (6 bases). The CDR3 contains 12 residues. Per germline, CDR1 SGHVS and CDR2 FQNEAQ. V lost 5 bases and J lost 15, with 14 bases in between. CDR3 loop: CASSLQGIHLHF. CDR3 coding DNA: TGTGCCAGCAGCCTTCAGGGGATTCACCTCCACTTT.

This chain links TRBV21-1 with TRBJ2-2; the table's D call of TRBD2 was not tested on the DNA. TRBV21-1 is designated a pseudogene. CDR3 length: 13 residues. This CDR3 reads CASSKGRGGELFF. The CDR3 nucleotides read TGTGCCAGCAGCAAAGGGAGGGGCGGGGAGCTGTTTTTT.

The chain couples TRBV19 to TRBJ1-5, with D possibly matching TRBD1 (5 bases). The CDR3 covers 15 residues. Deletions cut 8 bases from V and 7 bases from J, with 21 bases between. Germline CDR1 is LNHDA and CDR2 is SQIVND (reference sequence). CDR3 loop: CASGAIGRVKQPQHF. In nucleotides, the CDR3 is TGTGCCAGTGGCGCCATCGGCAGGGTAAAGCAGCCCCAGCATTTT. The complete variable domain, with remaining parts taken from reference TRBV19 and TRBJ1-5, reads DGGITQSPKYLFRKEGQNVTLSCEQNLNHDAMYWYRQDPGQGLRLIYYSQIVNDFQKGDIAEGYSVSREKKESFPLTVTSAQKNPTAFYLCASGAIGRVKQPQHFGDGTRLSIL.

This clone showed up just once. V gene TRBV19 combines with J gene TRBJ1-2; TRBD1 matches at 7 bases. V was clipped by 0 bases and J by 1 base; unmatched bases: 5. This CDR3 region has 16 residues. Germline values: CDR1 LNHDA, CDR2 SQIVND (reference sequence). The CDR3 bases are TGTGCCAGTAGTATAGATTCCCAGGGGGGTAACTATGGCTACACCTTC. This codes for CASSIDSQGGNYGYTF.

This sequence joins TRBV5-4 and TRBJ1-1; D remains ambiguous. Deletions cut 0 bases from V and 1 base from J, with 10 bases between. Per the germline V gene, CDR1 is SGHNT and CDR2 is YYREEE (reference sequence). The CDR3 consists of 15 residues. CDR3 coding DNA: TGTGCCAGCAGCTTGGCTCGTACGGGGAACACTGAAGCTTTCTTT. Translated, it gives CASSLARTGNTEAFF.